A single sample gave rise to the 15 T cell receptor beta chains below, sequenced in a study. TCRdb used MiXCR to reprocess the 5' RACE reads, holding one entry per CDR3 protein. The table lists roughly 40,000 distinct CDR3 sequences, approximately 20% of them singletons. Sequencing input: naive CD4+ T cells sorted from a lymph node. The subset: naive CD4+ T cells, CD4+CD45RA+CD25-. These receptors originate from a female donor with breast cancer.

This clonotype was detected many times. This rearrangement joins TRBV5-5 to TRBJ1-1; D ambiguous. V was shortened by 5 bases and J by 1 base, with 12 bases between the two germline ends. Per the germline V gene, CDR1 is SGHKS and CDR2 is YYEKEE (reference sequence). The CDR3 runs to 14 residues. CDR3 region: CASSFARENTEAFF. The CDR3 DNA reads TGTGCCAGCAGTTTCGCCCGGGAGAACACTGAAGCTTTCTTT.

About this clonotype: A clone one base away is much larger, so this may be a read error. The V gene is TRBV20-1, the J gene TRBJ1-6; no reliable D call. Germline CDR1 reads DFQATT; CDR2 reads SNEGSKA (reference sequence). CDR3 length: 13 residues. V lost 0 bases and J 13 bases, leaving 13 bases between the germline ends. The CDR3 bases are TGCAGTGCTAGAGAGTCACCTGGGGAGCCCCTCCACTTT. As protein: CSARESPGEPLHF.

This clonotype was detected only a few times. This chain links TRBV27 with TRBJ2-7; tentatively, D is TRBD1 (6 bases). The CDR3 runs 13 residues. The germline V gene has CDR1 MNHEY and CDR2 SMNVEV (reference sequence). V lost 4 bases, J lost 4 bases, and 11 bases lay in between. In nucleotides, the CDR3 is TGTGCCAGCAGTTGGGACAAGCGTTACGAGCAGTACTTC. It encodes CASSWDKRYEQYF.

This clonotype has just a few counts. The chain is built from TRBV5-1 and TRBJ1-2, with 8 nucleotides matching TRBD1. The CDR3 is 13 residues long. Germline values: CDR1 SGHRS, CDR2 YFSETQ. V dropped 4 bases and J dropped 8; count of bases not matched to a gene: 7. DNA for the CDR3: TGCGCCAGCAGCCTCCAGACAGGGGTCGGCTACACCTTC. Its translation is CASSLQTGVGYTF.

This clonotype came up a few times. This chain uses TRBV6-2 or TRBV6-3 with TRBJ2-7; 8 bases map to TRBD1. This CDR3 contains 16 residues. V trimming: 4 bases; J trimming: 4 bases; junction bases outside the gene matches: 12. Germline loops: CDR1 MNHEY, CDR2 SVGEGT. The CDR3 DNA follows: TGTGCCAGCAGTTTGTCCCCCGGGTGGGACAGGTACGAGCAGTACTTC. The encoded protein is CASSLSPGWDRYEQYF.

In regard to this clonotype: A much larger clone differs by one base, so this may be a read error. The genes are TRBV7-9 and TRBJ1-1; D is uncertain. Germline loops: CDR1 SEHNR, CDR2 FQNEAQ (reference sequence). The CDR3 extends over 15 amino acids. CDR3 in amino acids: CASSWGWDMNTETFF. CDR3 nucleotides: TGTGCCAGCAGCTGGGGTTGGGATATGAACACTGAAACTTTCTTT.

The V gene is TRBV7-2, the J gene TRBJ1-1; D is unclear. Trimming took 1 base from V and 4 from J, leaving 13 bases between them. The CDR3 is 15 amino acids. CDR1 and CDR2 from the germline V gene are SGHTA and FQGNSA. The CDR3 protein is CASSLDFAGSTEAFF. The CDR3 coding sequence is TGTGCCAGCAGCTTAGATTTTGCGGGGAGCACTGAAGCTTTCTTT.

V and J are TRBV5-1 and TRBJ1-1; D remains unclear. This CDR3 has 14 residues. The germline V gene has CDR1 SGHRS and CDR2 YFSETQ. Between the trimmed V and J ends, which lost 3 bases and 1 base, there was a span of 10 bases. CDR3 amino acids: CASSSEVENTEAFF. In DNA form, the CDR3 reads TGCGCCAGCAGCTCCGAGGTGGAGAACACTGAAGCTTTCTTT.

In its sample, this clonotype was seen a few times. The rearrangement uses TRBV5-1 and TRBJ2-7; tentatively, D is TRBD2 (6 bases). Deletions cut 3 bases from V and 7 bases from J, with 8 bases between. This CDR3 region has 11 residues. Germline V gene lookup returns CDR1 SGHRS and CDR2 YFSETQ. The DNA for the CDR3 is TGCGCCAGCAGCTCGGAGGGAGAGCAGTACTTC. Translated: CASSSEGEQYF.

This clonotype was detected many times. V usage is TRBV29-1 and J usage is TRBJ1-2; TRBD1 matches 8 bases. V gave up 7 bases and J gave up 8 bases; unmatched junction bases: 3. Germline CDR1 and CDR2: SQVTM and ANQGSEA. This CDR3 comprises 10 residues. CDR3 in DNA: TGCAGCGCGGGACAGGAGGGCTACACCTTC. Translating gives CSAGQEGYTF.

The genes are TRBV5-1 and TRBJ2-3; D gene ambiguous. V was trimmed by 5 bases and J by 2 bases, leaving 15 bases between them. Per the germline V gene, CDR1 is SGHRS and CDR2 is YFSETQ. The CDR3 is 15 amino acids. CDR3 loop: CASRETTVYTDTQYF. The CDR3 DNA is TGCGCCAGCAGGGAAACGACGGTCTACACAGATACGCAGTATTTT.

A few counts support this clonotype. The rearrangement uses TRBV5-5 and TRBJ1-5, with TRBD1 matching 8 bases. Germline lookup yields CDR1 SGHKS and CDR2 YYEKEE (reference sequence). The CDR3 covers 13 residues. V dropped 2 bases and J dropped 8; count of bases not matched to a gene: 3. CDR3 nucleotides: TGTGCCAGCAGCTTACAGGGGGAAAAGCCCCAGCATTTT. It encodes CASSLQGEKPQHF. The variable domain in full, with the rest retrieved from reference TRBV5-5 and TRBJ1-5, is DAGVTQSPTHLIKTRGQQVTLRCSPISGHKSVSWYQQVLGQGPQFIFQYYEKEERGRGNFPDRFSARQFPNYSSELNVNALLLGDSALYLCASSLQGEKPQHFGDGTRLSIL.

The J gene is TRBJ1-1, the V gene TRBV4-2; 10 bases align to TRBD1. CDR1 is LGHNA and CDR2 is YNFKEQ in the germline V gene. V lost 11 bases and J lost 0; bases outside the gene matches: 9. This CDR3 region has 15 residues. CDR3 nucleotides: TGTGCCTCCCGACCGGGACAGGGGATGAACACTGAAGCTTTCTTT. It specifies CASRPGQGMNTEAFF.

This clonotype was observed a handful of times. The genes are TRBV20-1 and TRBJ1-5; possibly TRBD1 for D (5 bases). Trimming pared 5 bases from V and 4 bases from J, leaving 15 bases between. This CDR3 is 14 amino acids long. Germline CDR1 DFQATT, CDR2 SNEGSKA (reference sequence). CDR3 region: CSAQPGRTNQPQHF. The CDR3 coding sequence is TGCAGTGCTCAACCCGGACGGACAAATCAGCCCCAGCATTTT.

This clonotype was picked up many times. This chain connects TRBV7-2 to TRBJ2-3; no firm D call. Germline assignment: CDR1 SGHTA and CDR2 FQGNSA. Trimming took 1 base from V and 5 from J, leaving 10 bases between them. This CDR3 has 14 amino acids. The CDR3 protein is CASSLGASQDTQYF. The CDR3 DNA reads TGTGCCAGCAGCTTAGGGGCCTCACAAGATACGCAGTATTTT.